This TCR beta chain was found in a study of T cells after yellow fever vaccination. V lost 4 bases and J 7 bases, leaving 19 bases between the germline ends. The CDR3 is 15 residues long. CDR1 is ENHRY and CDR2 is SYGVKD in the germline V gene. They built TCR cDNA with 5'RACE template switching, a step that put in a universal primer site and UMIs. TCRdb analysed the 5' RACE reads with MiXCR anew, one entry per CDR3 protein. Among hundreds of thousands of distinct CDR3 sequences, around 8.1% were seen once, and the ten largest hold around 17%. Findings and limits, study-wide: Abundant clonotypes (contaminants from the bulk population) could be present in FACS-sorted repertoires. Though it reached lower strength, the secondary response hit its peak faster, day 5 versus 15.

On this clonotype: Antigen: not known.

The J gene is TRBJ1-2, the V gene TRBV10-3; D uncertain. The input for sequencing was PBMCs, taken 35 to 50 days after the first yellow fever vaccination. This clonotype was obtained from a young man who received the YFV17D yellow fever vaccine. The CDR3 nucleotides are TGTGCCATCAGTGCCCCGTTGGGCGGATCGGGTGGCTACACCTTC. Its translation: CAISAPLGGSGGYTF.